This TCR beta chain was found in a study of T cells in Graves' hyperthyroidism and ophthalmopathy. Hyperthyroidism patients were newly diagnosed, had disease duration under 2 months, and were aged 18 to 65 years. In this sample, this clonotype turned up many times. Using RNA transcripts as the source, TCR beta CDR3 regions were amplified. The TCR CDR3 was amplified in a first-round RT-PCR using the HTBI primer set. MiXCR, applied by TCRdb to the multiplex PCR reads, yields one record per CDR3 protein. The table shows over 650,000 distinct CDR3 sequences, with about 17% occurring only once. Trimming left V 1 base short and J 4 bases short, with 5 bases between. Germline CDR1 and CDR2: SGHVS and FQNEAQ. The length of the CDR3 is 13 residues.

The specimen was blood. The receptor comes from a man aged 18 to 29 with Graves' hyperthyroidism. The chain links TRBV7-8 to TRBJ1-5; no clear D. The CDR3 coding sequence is TGTGCCAGCAGCTTAGTCAGGAATCAGCCCCAGCATTTT. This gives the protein CASSLVRNQPQHF.